The 6 T cell receptor beta chains below were found in one sample sequenced in a study of blood T cells in healthy people across ages (dated by TCRdb to between 2014 and 2016). The method behind the library was 5' RACE. TCRdb shows the sequencer as Illumina HiSeq 2500. The second PCR ran for roughly 7 to 12 cycles and used a J-beta primer mix along with a sample-barcoded 5' primer. Using fastp at Q25 and MiXCR, TCRdb reprocessed the public reads and kept productive beta chains. Every distinct CDR3 protein forms one entry, paired with its most common genes and DNA. For this sample there are more than 650,000 distinct CDR3 sequences; roughly 50% appear just once. About 42% of the sample lies in the top ten. The sequencing input was blood. These receptors all stem from a man older than 75 in good health.

Here the CDR3 reads CASSIEVVGDQPQHF. The CDR3 region has the DNA TGTGCCAGTAGTATAGAAGTCGTAGGGGATCAGCCCCAGCATTTT. This rearrangement joins TRBV19 to TRBJ1-5; the D gene is possibly TRBD1 (5 bases). Germline V gene lookup returns CDR1 LNHDA and CDR2 SQIVND (reference sequence). Trimming stripped 0 bases from V and 5 bases from J, with 11 bases between. The CDR3 covers 15 residues.

This clonotype was detected only a few times. V and J are TRBV3-1 and TRBJ2-7, with D hard to call. The V gene lost 0 bases and the J gene lost 0 bases, with 9 bases spanning the gap. The CDR3 has 15 amino acids. CDR1 and CDR2 from the germline V gene are LGHDT and YNNKEL (reference sequence). DNA for the CDR3: TGTGCCAGCAGCCAAGATATCCTGCCCTCCTACGAGCAGTACTTC. It is translated as CASSQDILPSYEQYF.

This clonotype was seen only once. One junction end disagrees with the germline gene, perhaps due to a read error. J is TRBJ2-7 and V is TRBV3-1; 7 bases map to TRBD2. CDR1 is LGHDT, CDR2 YNNKEL, per germline (reference sequence). This CDR3 has 15 residues. This CDR3 reads CANSRYQSGDYEQYF. The DNA for the CDR3 is TGTGCCAACAGCCGCTACCAAAGCGGGGACTACGAGCAGTACTTC.

This clonotype has a handful of counts. The chain recombines TRBV6-6 with TRBJ1-2; a possible D gene is TRBD1 (6 bases). The CDR3 runs 14 residues. The germline V gene has CDR1 MNHNY and CDR2 SVGAGI (reference sequence). Trimming took off 7 bases at V and 7 bases at J, with 19 bases between the two ends. The CDR3 DNA follows: TGTGCCAGCATTAACGGGGGGCCTGGTGGTGGCTACACCTTC. Amino acid sequence: CASINGGPGGGYTF.

This chain joins TRBV14 and TRBJ2-7; 8 nucleotides agree with TRBD2. This CDR3 comprises 17 residues. With V trimmed by 1 base and J by 0 bases, 8 bases remained unmatched. Germline CDR1 and CDR2: SGHDN and FVKESK. The CDR3 bases are TGTGCCAGCAGCCAAGGTGCTAGCGGGTATAGCTCCTACGAGCAGTACTTC. It is translated as CASSQGASGYSSYEQYF.

The V and J genes are TRBV6-5 and TRBJ2-7, with D unclear. The germline gives CDR1 MNHEY, CDR2 SVGAGI. V was cut by 6 bases and J by 2 bases, with 17 bases left in between. The CDR3 totals 15 residues. CDR3 residues: CASSPSGPGAYEQYF. As DNA, the CDR3 is TGTGCCAGCAGCCCCTCGGGCCCTGGGGCCTACGAGCAGTACTTC.